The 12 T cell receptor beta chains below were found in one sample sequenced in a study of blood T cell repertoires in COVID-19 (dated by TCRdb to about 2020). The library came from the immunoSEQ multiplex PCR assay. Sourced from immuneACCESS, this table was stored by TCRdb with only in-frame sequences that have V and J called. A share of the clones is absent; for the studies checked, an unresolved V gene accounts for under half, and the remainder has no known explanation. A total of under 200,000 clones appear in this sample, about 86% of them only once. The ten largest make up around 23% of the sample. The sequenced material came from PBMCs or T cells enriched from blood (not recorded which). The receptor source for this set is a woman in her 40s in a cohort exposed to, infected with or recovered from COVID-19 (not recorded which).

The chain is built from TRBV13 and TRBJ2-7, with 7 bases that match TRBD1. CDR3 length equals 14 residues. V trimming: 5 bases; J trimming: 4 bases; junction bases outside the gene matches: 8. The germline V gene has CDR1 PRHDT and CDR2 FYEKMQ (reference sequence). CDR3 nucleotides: TGTGCCAGCAGCGGAAGGGGACAGCTATACGAGCAGTACTTC. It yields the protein CASSGRGQLYEQYF.

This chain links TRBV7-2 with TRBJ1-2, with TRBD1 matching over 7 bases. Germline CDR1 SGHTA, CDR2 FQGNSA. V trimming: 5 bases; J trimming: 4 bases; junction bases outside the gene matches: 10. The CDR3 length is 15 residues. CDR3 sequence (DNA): TGTGCCAGCAGCCCGAAAGACAGGGCGGGCTATGGCTACACCTTC. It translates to CASSPKDRAGYGYTF.

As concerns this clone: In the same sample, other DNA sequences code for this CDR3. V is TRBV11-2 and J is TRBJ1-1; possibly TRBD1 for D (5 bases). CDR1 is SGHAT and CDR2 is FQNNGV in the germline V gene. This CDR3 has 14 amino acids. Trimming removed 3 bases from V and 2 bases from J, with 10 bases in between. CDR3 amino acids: CASSLSGGNTEAFF. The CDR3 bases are TGTGCCAGCAGCTTGTCCGGGGGAAACACTGAAGCTTTCTTT.

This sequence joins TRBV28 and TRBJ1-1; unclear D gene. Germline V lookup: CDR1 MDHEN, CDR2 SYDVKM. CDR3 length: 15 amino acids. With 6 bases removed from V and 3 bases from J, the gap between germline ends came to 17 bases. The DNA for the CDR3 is TGTGCCAGCAGCCTCCTCCGGGATGGTCACACTGAAGCTTTCTTT. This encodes CASSLLRDGHTEAFF.

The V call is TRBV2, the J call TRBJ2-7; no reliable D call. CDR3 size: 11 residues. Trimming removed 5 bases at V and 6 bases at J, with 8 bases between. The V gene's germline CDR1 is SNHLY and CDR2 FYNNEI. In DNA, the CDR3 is TGTGCCAGCAGTTTCCTAAGCGAGCAGTACTTC. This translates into CASSFLSEQYF.

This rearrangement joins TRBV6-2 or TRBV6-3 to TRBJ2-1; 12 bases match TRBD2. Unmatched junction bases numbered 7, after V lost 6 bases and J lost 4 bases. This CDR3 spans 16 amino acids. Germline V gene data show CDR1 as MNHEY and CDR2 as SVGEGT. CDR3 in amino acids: CASSLTSGRGYNEQFF. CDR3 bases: TGTGCCAGCAGCCTGACTAGCGGGAGAGGGTACAATGAGCAGTTCTTC.

Here the CDR3 reads CSVARQTNEQFF. CDR3 DNA sequence: TGCAGCGTTGCGCGGCAGACCAATGAGCAGTTCTTC. The V gene is TRBV29-1, the J gene TRBJ2-1; D unclear. V was trimmed by 4 bases and J by 6 bases, leaving 10 bases between them. Germline V gene sequence: CDR1 SQVTM, CDR2 ANQGSEA. The CDR3 runs 12 residues.

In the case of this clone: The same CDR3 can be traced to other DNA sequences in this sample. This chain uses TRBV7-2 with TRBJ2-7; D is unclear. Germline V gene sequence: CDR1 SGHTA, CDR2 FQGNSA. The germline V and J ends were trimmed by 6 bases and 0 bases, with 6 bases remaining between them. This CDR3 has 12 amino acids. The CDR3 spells CASSSSSYEQYF. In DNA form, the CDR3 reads TGTGCCAGCAGTTCCAGCTCCTACGAGCAGTACTTC.

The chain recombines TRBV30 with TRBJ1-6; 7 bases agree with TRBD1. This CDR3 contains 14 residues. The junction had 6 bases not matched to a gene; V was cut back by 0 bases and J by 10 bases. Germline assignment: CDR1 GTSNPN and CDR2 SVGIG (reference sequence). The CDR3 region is CAWSVTGPGSPLHF. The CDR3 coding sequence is TGTGCCTGGAGTGTGACAGGGCCGGGATCACCCCTCCACTTT.

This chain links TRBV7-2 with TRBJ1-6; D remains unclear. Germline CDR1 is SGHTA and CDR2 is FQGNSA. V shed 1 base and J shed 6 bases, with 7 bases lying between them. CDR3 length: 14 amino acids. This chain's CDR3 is CASSLVHFNSPLHF. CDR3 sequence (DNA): TGTGCCAGCAGCTTAGTTCACTTTAATTCACCCCTCCACTTT.

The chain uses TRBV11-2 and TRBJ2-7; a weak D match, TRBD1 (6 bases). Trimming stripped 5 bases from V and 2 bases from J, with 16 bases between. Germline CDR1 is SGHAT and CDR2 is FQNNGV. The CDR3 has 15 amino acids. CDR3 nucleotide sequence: TGTGCCAGCAGCCCGGACTGGGGGCAAGCCTACGAGCAGTACTTC. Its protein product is CASSPDWGQAYEQYF.

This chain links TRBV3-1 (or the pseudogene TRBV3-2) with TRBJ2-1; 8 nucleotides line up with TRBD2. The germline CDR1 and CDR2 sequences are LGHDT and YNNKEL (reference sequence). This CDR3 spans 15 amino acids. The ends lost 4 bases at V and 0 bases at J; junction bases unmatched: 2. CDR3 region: CASSLAGHSYNEQFF. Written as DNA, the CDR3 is TGTGCCAGCAGCCTAGCGGGGCACTCCTACAATGAGCAGTTCTTC.